This T cell receptor (beta chain) was recovered during a study of T cells in Graves' hyperthyroidism and ophthalmopathy (dated by TCRdb to the late 2010s). For the study in its entirety: Peripheral blood samples were taken at the time of initial diagnosis, prior to any treatment. Once sampling was done, hyperthyroidism patients were given methimazole at a starting dose of 30 mg daily, whereas ophthalmopathy patients were given high-dose intravenous methylprednisolone. The paper describes TCR Vbeta CDR3 sequencing of 140 or so peripheral blood samples, made up of some 42 ophthalmopathy patients, around 78 hyperthyroidism patients and some 17 progressor patients. A discovery cohort of roughly 100 patients, fewer than 50 with Graves' ophthalmopathy and 57 with stable Graves' hyperthyroidism, was used to find distinguishing TCR V-J signatures. In six Graves' hyperthyroidism patients, the study also compared T-cell repertoires from thyroid tissue with T-cell repertoires from blood. Prospective prediction of ophthalmopathy was tested in an independent validation cohort of 18 to 20 hyperthyroidism patients and 17 patients who later progressed to ophthalmopathy. The 100 discovery patients were randomly split 7:3 into training and test sets. Overall study outcomes, separate from this receptor: Blood samples also contained most of the expanded thyroid clonotypes (frequency above 0.001), which suggests that blood repertoires may reflect thyroid immune responses. No statistical method was used to fix the sample size in advance, and group allocation was not hidden from the investigators. A 13 V-J signature model separated ophthalmopathy from stable hyperthyroidism, with approximately 86% sensitivity and roughly 81% specificity in cross-validation and 80%/75% in testing. In validation, progression to ophthalmopathy was predicted by the model with nearly 71% sensitivity and roughly 76% specificity, a median of about 6.8 months before onset.

Many counts were recorded for this clonotype. Its antigen target is currently unknown. Base-call qualities are not available, and no considerably larger clone is one nucleotide away. The TCR beta CDR3 regions were amplified from RNA transcripts. For the first round of RT-PCR on the TCR CDR3, the HTBI primer set was used together with the Qiagen OneStep RT-PCR kit. A second multiplex PCR round built the libraries, followed by size selection and purification. Sequencing of the libraries was done on an Illumina HiSeq2000 using paired-end 100 bp reads. As for the original processing: SOAPnuke was used to process the raw data, throwing out any read that contained adapters or uncalled bases, had a mean Phred below 15, or lacked an exact constant-primer or identifier match. COPE v1.2.5 was used to merge the high-quality paired reads, and each unique nucleotide sequence was defined as a clonotype. MiTCR v1.1 was used to align the clonotypes against IMGT TRBV, TRBD and TRBJ reference segments. Analysis was restricted to V-J combinations with a frequency above 0.0001, which covered over 98% of repertoires. The TCS score was defined as F50 (clonal expansion) divided by E x V (chaos), with BLOSUM62-based TCRdist calculated between CDR3 peptides within each V-J. Welch's t-statistics and random forest reduced approximately 520 V-J features to roughly 13, which were used in a naive Bayes classifier (R e1071). TCRdb reran the public reads through fastp at Q25 and MiXCR, keeping productive beta chains. One record per CDR3 amino acid sequence lists the most common genes and DNA. These V and J calls are TCRdb output, not the study's own analysis. Recorded for this sample are about 420,000 distinct CDR3 sequences; 15% to 19% of them occurred a single time. The ten top clones hold 13% to 15% of the sample.

Via the germline V gene, CDR1 is MNHNS and CDR2 SASEGT. Reading from cysteine to phenylalanine, the CDR3 counts 15 amino acids. The CDR3 DNA has 45 bases and is translated from base 1. The V end gives up 8 bases and the J end 0 bases, leaving 7 bases in the junction not matched to a gene. Graves' hyperthyroidism was defined as stable when no progression to ophthalmopathy occurred over 18 months of follow-up. Hyperthyroidism patients were aged 18 to 65 years and newly diagnosed, with disease duration of less than 2 months. Exclusion was applied to patients with uncontrolled infections, other autoimmune diseases, pregnancy or lactation. Diagnoses were based on clinical symptoms, serum thyroxine and TRAb, thyroid ultrasound and orbital computed tomography. PBMCs were isolated from 7.5 to 10 ml of fresh peripheral blood by Ficoll-Paque density gradient centrifugation. Total RNA was extracted with Trizol reagent, and quality was checked on an Agilent 2100 Bioanalyzer.

The sequencing sample was made of blood. The TCR was taken from a woman aged 18-29 years with Graves' hyperthyroidism. The V and J genes are TRBV6-1 and TRBJ2-1; TRBD2 agrees with 7 junctional bases. The bases read TGTGCCAGCGGAGAAACGGGGGGCTCCTACAATGAGCAGTTCTTC. It translates to CASGETGGSYNEQFF.